The clone carrying this TCR beta chain occurred many times. Roughly three months, about 14 weeks, into antiretroviral therapy, follow-up blood was collected. The repertoire came from unfractionated whole blood and reflected all unsorted peripheral T cells. The sample originates from a study of HIV-infected patients and healthy controls. cDNA was made from approximately 0.55 ug RNA using alpha and beta constant primers. Separate chain-specific third strand synthesis with multiplexing indices produced the alpha and beta libraries. One entry per CDR3 protein results from TCRdb running MiXCR on the 5' RACE reads. This table has roughly 9,400 distinct CDR3 sequences, around 8.7% appearing once. Specimen: blood, collected during antiretroviral therapy. This TCR was sampled from an adult with HIV infection.

CDR3 region: CSVEETGGAYEQYF. The CDR3 DNA reads TGCAGCGTTGAAGAGACAGGGGGAGCCTACGAGCAGTACTTC. The genes are TRBV29-1 and TRBJ2-7, with 9 nucleotides matching TRBD1. The CDR3 runs to 14 residues. J lost 2 bases, V lost 0 bases, and 2 bases had no gene match. Germline lookup yields CDR1 SQVTM and CDR2 ANQGSEA.